This T cell receptor beta chain was sequenced in a study of cytomegalovirus exposure and HLA in healthy donors. Broader study findings: The records held CMV serostatus as the only immune exposure information. Later analysis revealed greater clonal expansion in HLA-associated TCR beta chains than in equally common others.

The V end lost 3 bases, the J end lost 11 bases, and 10 bases lay between the germline ends. Germline-derived CDR1 and CDR2 are SEHNR and FQNEAQ (reference sequence). The CDR3 loop spans 11 amino acids. The primer mix had 60 Vbeta and 13 Jbeta primers. Profiled with immunoSEQ multiplex PCR; TCRdb holds only in-frame clones, not every one. Its table lists 150,000 to 200,000 clones. As concerns this clone: Its target is not known.

J is TRBJ1-1 and V is TRBV7-9, with D unresolved. The clonotype originates from a man under 40 in good health and CMV-seronegative. Sequencing was done on a sample of PBMCs. The CDR3 DNA follows: TGTGCCAGCAGCTTGACTCTTCGCGCTTTCTTT. It codes for CASSLTLRAFF. Looking up the rest from reference TRBV7-9 and TRBJ1-1 gives the full variable domain: DTGVSQNPRHKITKRGQNVTFRCDPISEHNRLYWYRQTLGQGPEFLTYFQNEAQLEKSRLLSDRFSAERPKGSFSTLEIQRTEQGDSAMYLCASSLTLRAFFGQGTRLTVV.